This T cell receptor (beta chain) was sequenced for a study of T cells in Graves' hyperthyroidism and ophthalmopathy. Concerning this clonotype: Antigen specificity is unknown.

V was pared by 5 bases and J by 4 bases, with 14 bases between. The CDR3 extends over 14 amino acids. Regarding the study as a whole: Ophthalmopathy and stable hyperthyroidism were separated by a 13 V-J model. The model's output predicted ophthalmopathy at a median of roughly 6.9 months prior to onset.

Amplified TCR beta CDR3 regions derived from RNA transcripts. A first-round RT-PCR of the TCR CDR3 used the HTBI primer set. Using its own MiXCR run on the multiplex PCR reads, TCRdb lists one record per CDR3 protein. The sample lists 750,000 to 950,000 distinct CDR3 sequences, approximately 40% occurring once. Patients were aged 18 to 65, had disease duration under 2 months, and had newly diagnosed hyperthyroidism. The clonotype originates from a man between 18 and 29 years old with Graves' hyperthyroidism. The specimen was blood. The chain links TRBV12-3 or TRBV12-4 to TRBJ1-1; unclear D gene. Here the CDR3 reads CASSEGGGSTEAFF. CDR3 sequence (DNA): TGTGCCAGCAGTGAAGGAGGAGGGAGCACTGAAGCTTTCTTT.